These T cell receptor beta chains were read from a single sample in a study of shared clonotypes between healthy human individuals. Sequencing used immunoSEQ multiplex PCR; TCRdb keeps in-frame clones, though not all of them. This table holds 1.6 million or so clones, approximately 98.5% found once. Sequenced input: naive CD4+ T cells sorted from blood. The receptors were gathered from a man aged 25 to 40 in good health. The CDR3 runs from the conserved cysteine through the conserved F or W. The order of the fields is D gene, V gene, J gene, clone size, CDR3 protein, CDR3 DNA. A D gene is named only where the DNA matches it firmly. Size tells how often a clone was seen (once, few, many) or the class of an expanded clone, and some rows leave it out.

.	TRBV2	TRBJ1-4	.	CASSREISIEKLFF	TGTGCCAGCAGCCGGGAGATTTCGATTGAAAAACTGTTTTTT
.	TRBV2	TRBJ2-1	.	CASRLRSSYNEQFF	TGTGCCAGCAGACTGAGGAGCTCCTACAATGAGCAGTTCTTC
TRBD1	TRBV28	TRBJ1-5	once	CASSLWAGQAMGQPQHF	TGTGCCAGCAGTTTATGGGCGGGACAGGCTATGGGACAGCCCCAGCATTTT
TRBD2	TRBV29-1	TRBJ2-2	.	CLAGSNTGELFF	TGTCTAGCGGGATCGAACACCGGGGAGCTGTTTTTT
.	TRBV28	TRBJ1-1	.	CASSSPDLSNDYTEAFF	TGTGCCAGCAGTTCCCCGGACTTATCCAACGATTACACTGAAGCTTTCTTT
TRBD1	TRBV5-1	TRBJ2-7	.	CASSPGDRSSLAYERQYF	TGCGCCAGCAGCCCAGGGGACAGATCGTCCCTCGCCTACGAGCGGCAGTACTTC
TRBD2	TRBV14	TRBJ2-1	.	CASSEGLAGGPSEQFF	TGTGCCAGCAGCGAGGGACTAGCGGGAGGGCCGAGTGAGCAGTTCTTC
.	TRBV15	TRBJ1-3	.	CATSRVAALGNTIYF	TGTGCCACCAGCAGAGTTGCGGCTCTTGGAAACACCATATATTTT
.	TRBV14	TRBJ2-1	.	CASSQEVTGVNEQFF	TGTGCCAGCAGCCAAGAAGTTACAGGCGTCAATGAGCAGTTCTTC
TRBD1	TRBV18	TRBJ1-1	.	CASSKGTGGWNTEAFF	TGTGCCAGCTCAAAAGGGACAGGGGGCTGGAACACTGAAGCTTTCTTT
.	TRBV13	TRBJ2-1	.	CASSPHVIGRNSYNEQFF	TGTGCCAGCAGCCCCCACGTAATTGGTAGGAATTCGTACAATGAGCAGTTCTTC
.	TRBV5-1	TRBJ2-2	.	CASSSGASTGELFF	TGCGCCAGCAGTTCAGGTGCGAGTACCGGGGAGCTGTTTTTT
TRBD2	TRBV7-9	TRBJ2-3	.	CASSLGLAGDLSTQYF	TGTGCCAGCAGCTTAGGCCTAGCGGGGGATCTAAGTACGCAGTATTTT
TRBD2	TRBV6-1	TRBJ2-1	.	CASSKLANEQFF	TGTGCCAGCAGTAAACTAGCGAATGAGCAGTTCTTC
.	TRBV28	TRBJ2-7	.	CASSYPWAGRSYEQYF	TGTGCCAGCAGTTACCCCTGGGCAGGGCGCTCCTACGAGCAGTACTTC
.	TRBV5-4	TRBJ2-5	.	CASSLAGASWGQETQYF	TGTGCCAGCAGCTTGGCCGGCGCTAGCTGGGGCCAAGAGACCCAGTACTTC
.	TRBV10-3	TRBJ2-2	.	CAISESGSLTGELFF	TGTGCCATCAGTGAGTCGGGGAGTTTGACCGGGGAGCTGTTTTTT
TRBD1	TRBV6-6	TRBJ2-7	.	CASSYSGTANYEQYF	TGTGCCAGCAGTTACTCCGGGACAGCAAACTACGAGCAGTACTTC
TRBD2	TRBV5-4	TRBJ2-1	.	CASSSLEQTSRRPYNEQFF	TGTGCCAGCAGCTCGTTAGAACAGACTAGCCGCAGGCCCTACAATGAGCAGTTCTTC
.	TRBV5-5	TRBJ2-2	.	CASSLIAWDTGELFF	TGTGCCAGCAGCTTGATCGCCTGGGACACCGGGGAGCTGTTTTTT
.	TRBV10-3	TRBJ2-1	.	CAISANLIDEQFF	TGTGCCATCAGTGCCAACCTTATCGATGAGCAGTTCTTC
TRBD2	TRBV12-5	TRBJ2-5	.	CASGLVWREVETQYF	TGTGCTAGTGGTTTGGTCTGGCGGGAGGTGGAGACCCAGTACTTC
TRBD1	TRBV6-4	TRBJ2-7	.	CATKRDRHSYEQYF	TGTGCCACCAAAAGGGACAGGCATAGTTACGAGCAGTACTTC
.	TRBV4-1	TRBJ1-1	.	CASSRAQGLNTEAFF	TGCGCCAGCAGCCGTGCACAGGGACTGAACACTGAAGCTTTCTTT
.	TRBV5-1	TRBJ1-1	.	CASSLEGRVVNTEAFF	TGCGCCAGCAGCTTGGAAGGCAGGGTGGTGAACACTGAAGCTTTCTTT
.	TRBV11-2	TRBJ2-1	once	CASSSSSDYLYNEQFF	TGTGCCAGCAGCTCCTCATCGGACTACCTCTACAATGAGCAGTTCTTC
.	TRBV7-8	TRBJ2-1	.	CASSLGLVTTTHEQFF	TGTGCCAGCAGCTTAGGGCTAGTCACCACAACGCATGAGCAGTTCTTC
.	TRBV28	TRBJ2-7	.	CASSLSGIPYEQYF	TGTGCCAGCAGCCTTAGCGGAATCCCTTACGAGCAGTACTTC
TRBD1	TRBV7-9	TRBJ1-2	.	CASSPDRGDYGYTF	TGTGCCAGCAGCCCCGACAGGGGGGACTATGGCTACACCTTC
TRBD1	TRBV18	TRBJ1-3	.	CASSQGQNSGNTIYF	TGTGCCAGCTCACAGGGACAGAACTCTGGAAACACCATATATTTT
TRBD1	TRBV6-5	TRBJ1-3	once	CASRPTGDSGNTIYF	TGTGCCAGCAGACCCACAGGGGACTCTGGAAACACCATATATTTT
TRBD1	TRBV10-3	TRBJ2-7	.	CATHRDSSSYEQYF	TGTGCCACCCACCGGGACAGCTCCTCCTACGAGCAGTACTTC
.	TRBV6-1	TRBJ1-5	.	CASTLRGVAQPQHF	TGTGCCAGCACCTTAAGGGGGGTAGCTCAGCCCCAGCATTTT
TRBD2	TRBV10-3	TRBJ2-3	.	CAISDLLARDTQYF	TGTGCCATCAGTGATTTACTAGCGAGGGATACGCAGTATTTT
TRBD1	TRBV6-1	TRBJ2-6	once	CASSARQGSLSFGANVLTF	TGTGCCAGCAGTGCCAGACAGGGGAGCCTAAGTTTTGGGGCCAACGTCCTGACTTTC
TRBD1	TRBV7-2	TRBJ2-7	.	CASTSLSGQGSSYEQYF	TGTGCCAGCACCTCATTAAGCGGACAGGGTTCTTCCTACGAGCAGTACTTC
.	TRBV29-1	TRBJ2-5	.	CSALQPGEETQYF	TGCAGCGCCCTTCAACCAGGGGAAGAGACCCAGTACTTC
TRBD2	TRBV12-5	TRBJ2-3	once	CASGLERLAGLTDTQYF	TGTGCTAGTGGTTTGGAGAGACTAGCGGGACTCACAGATACGCAGTATTTT
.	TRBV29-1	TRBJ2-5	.	CSVEDHQETQYF	TGCAGCGTTGAAGATCATCAAGAGACCCAGTACTTC
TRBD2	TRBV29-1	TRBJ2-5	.	CSPSITSGKETQYF	TGCAGCCCATCCATCACTAGCGGGAAGGAGACCCAGTACTTC
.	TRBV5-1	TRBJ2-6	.	CASSLASRTRYSGANVLTF	TGCGCCAGCAGCTTGGCCTCGCGGACGCGGTACTCTGGGGCCAACGTCCTGACTTTC
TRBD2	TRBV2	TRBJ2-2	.	CASSGELAGTGELFF	TGTGCCAGCAGTGGAGAACTAGCGGGAACTGGGGAGCTGTTTTTT
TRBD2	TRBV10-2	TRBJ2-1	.	CASRRSGTGTSGRDEQFF	TGCGCCAGCCGGCGCTCCGGTACCGGGACTAGCGGGAGGGATGAGCAGTTCTTC
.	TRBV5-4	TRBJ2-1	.	CASSPRSRNEQFF	TGTGCCAGCAGCCCCCGAAGTCGGAATGAGCAGTTCTTC
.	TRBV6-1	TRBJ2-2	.	CASADRTTGELFF	TGTGCCAGCGCCGACAGAACCACCGGGGAGCTGTTTTTT
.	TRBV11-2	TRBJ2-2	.	CASSLGGLTGELFF	TGTGCCAGCAGCTTAGGAGGCCTCACCGGGGAGCTGTTTTTT
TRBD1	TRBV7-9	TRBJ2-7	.	CASSTTGGYEQYF	TGTGCCAGCAGCACGACAGGGGGCTACGAGCAGTACTTC
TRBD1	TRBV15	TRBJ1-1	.	CATSRDSGGTNTEAFF	TGTGCCACCAGCAGAGATTCAGGGGGGACAAACACTGAAGCTTTCTTT
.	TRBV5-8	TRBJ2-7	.	CASRPPHGSYEQYF	TGTGCCAGTAGACCCCCCCACGGATCCTACGAGCAGTACTTC
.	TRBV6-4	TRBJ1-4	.	CASSGGGARGEKLFF	TGTGCCAGCAGTGGGGGCGGGGCCCGGGGTGAAAAACTGTTTTTT
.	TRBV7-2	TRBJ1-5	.	CASSLGNSGIQPQHF	TGTGCCAGCAGCTTAGGGAACTCAGGGATTCAGCCCCAGCATTTT
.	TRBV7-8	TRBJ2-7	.	CASSMRTGTRNSYEQYF	TGTGCCAGCAGCATGAGAACCGGGACACGGAACTCCTACGAGCAGTACTTC
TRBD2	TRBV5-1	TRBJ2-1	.	CASSRSSGIYEQFF	TGCGCCAGCAGCCGATCTAGCGGGATCTATGAGCAGTTCTTC
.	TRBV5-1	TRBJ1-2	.	CASSFGDYGYTF	TGCGCCAGCAGCTTTGGGGACTATGGCTACACCTTC
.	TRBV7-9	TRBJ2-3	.	CASSKDRGTDTQYF	TGTGCCAGCAGCAAGGATAGGGGCACAGATACGCAGTATTTT
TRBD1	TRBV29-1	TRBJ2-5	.	CSVGGQRETQYF	TGCAGCGTTGGGGGACAGAGGGAGACCCAGTACTTC
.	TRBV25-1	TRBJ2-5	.	CASSLLETQYF	TGTGCCAGCAGTCTATTAGAGACCCAGTACTTC
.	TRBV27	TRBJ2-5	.	CASSLSGAWYQETQYF	TGTGCCAGCAGTTTATCGGGGGCGTGGTACCAAGAGACCCAGTACTTC
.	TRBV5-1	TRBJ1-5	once	CASSLGPRDGGNQPQHF	TGCGCCAGCAGCTTGGGCCCCCGGGACGGCGGAAATCAGCCCCAGCATTTT